These T cell receptor beta chains were read from a single sample in a study of blood T cells in healthy people across ages. TCRdb recomputed calls from the 5' RACE reads with MiXCR, one row per CDR3 protein. The data contain over 1,500,000 distinct CDR3 sequences, more than 35% of them seen just once; the ten biggest clones take up 20% to 25%. The sequenced sample was blood. Source of these receptors: a human donor in good health. The CDR3 runs from the conserved cysteine through the conserved F or W. D genes are given only for firm matches. The size field is filled for only some rows; it gives once, few, many or a size class.

clone size: few; D gene: TRBD1; V gene: TRBV4-3; J gene: TRBJ1-2; CDR3 protein: CASSPLGRGREGYTF; CDR3 DNA: TGCGCCAGCAGCCCCCTAGGTAGGGGGCGGGAAGGCTACACCTTC
clone size: .; D gene: TRBD1; V gene: TRBV24-1; J gene: TRBJ2-1; CDR3 protein: CATSDGDRSLYNEQFF; CDR3 DNA: TGTGCCACCAGTGATGGGGACAGGTCCCTCTACAATGAGCAGTTCTTC
clone size: .; D gene: .; V gene: TRBV29-1; J gene: TRBJ2-1; CDR3 protein: CSADLVANEQFF; CDR3 DNA: TGCAGCGCGGATTTAGTCGCCAATGAGCAGTTCTTC
clone size: once; D gene: TRBD2; V gene: TRBV20-1; J gene: TRBJ2-1; CDR3 protein: CSASGEWASGFNEQFF; CDR3 DNA: TGCAGTGCTAGCGGTGAATGGGCTAGCGGTTTCAATGAGCAGTTCTTC
clone size: many; D gene: .; V gene: TRBV5-1; J gene: TRBJ2-3; CDR3 protein: CASSPGLGSADTQYF; CDR3 DNA: TGCGCCAGCAGCCCGGGACTGGGAAGTGCGGATACACAGTATTTT
clone size: few; D gene: .; V gene: TRBV5-8; J gene: TRBJ2-4; CDR3 protein: CASSKPGLAKNIQYF; CDR3 DNA: TGTGCCAGCAGCAAACCCGGCTTAGCCAAAAACATTCAGTACTTC
clone size: .; D gene: TRBD2; V gene: TRBV5-6; J gene: TRBJ2-3; CDR3 protein: CASSSGLASSTDTQYF; CDR3 DNA: TGTGCCAGCAGCTCGGGACTAGCGTCTAGCACAGATACGCAGTATTTT
clone size: few; D gene: .; V gene: TRBV18; J gene: TRBJ2-7; CDR3 protein: CASRPGTASYEQYF; CDR3 DNA: TGTGCCAGTCGTCCCGGGACCGCATCCTACGAGCAGTACTTC
clone size: .; D gene: TRBD2; V gene: TRBV27; J gene: TRBJ2-3; CDR3 protein: CAGSPGTIRTDTQYF; CDR3 DNA: TGTGCCGGCAGTCCCGGGACTATTCGCACAGATACGCAGTATTTT
clone size: .; D gene: .; V gene: TRBV20-1; J gene: TRBJ2-7; CDR3 protein: CSATGGTYEQYF; CDR3 DNA: TGCAGTGCCACCGGTGGAACCTACGAGCAGTACTTC
clone size: few; D gene: TRBD1; V gene: TRBV6-9; J gene: TRBJ1-5; CDR3 protein: CATLTPASDREVGQPQHF; CDR3 DNA: TGTGCCACCCTCACTCCCGCATCGGACAGGGAAGTGGGTCAGCCCCAGCATTTT
clone size: .; D gene: TRBD2; V gene: TRBV6-1; J gene: TRBJ2-4; CDR3 protein: CASSVLAGGFDIQYF; CDR3 DNA: TGTGCCAGCAGTGTACTAGCGGGGGGGTTTGACATTCAGTACTTC
clone size: .; D gene: .; V gene: TRBV7-7; J gene: TRBJ2-7; CDR3 protein: CASSPTVNDNEQYF; CDR3 DNA: TGTGCCAGCAGCCCGACAGTGAACGACAATGAGCAGTACTTC
clone size: .; D gene: .; V gene: TRBV6-6; J gene: TRBJ1-4; CDR3 protein: CASSYPNVGQGSEKLFF; CDR3 DNA: TGTGCCAGCAGTTACCCCAACGTAGGGCAGGGGTCTGAAAAACTGTTTTTT
clone size: .; D gene: .; V gene: TRBV20-1; J gene: TRBJ2-1; CDR3 protein: CSVGGRRGYNEQFF; CDR3 DNA: TGCAGTGTGGGGGGGCGCAGGGGATACAATGAGCAGTTCTTC
clone size: few; D gene: TRBD1; V gene: TRBV20-1; J gene: TRBJ1-2; CDR3 protein: CSARGTGVPGYTF; CDR3 DNA: TGCAGTGCCAGGGGGACAGGGGTACCTGGCTACACCTTC
clone size: many; D gene: .; V gene: TRBV25-1; J gene: TRBJ2-1; CDR3 protein: CASSGLDEQFF; CDR3 DNA: TGTGCCAGCAGTGGTTTAGATGAGCAGTTCTTC
clone size: .; D gene: TRBD1; V gene: TRBV20-1; J gene: TRBJ1-4; CDR3 protein: CSVLHRGNEKLFF; CDR3 DNA: TGCAGTGTCTTGCACAGGGGGAATGAAAAACTGTTTTTT
clone size: .; D gene: .; V gene: TRBV20-1; J gene: TRBJ2-5; CDR3 protein: CSALVNGETQYF; CDR3 DNA: TGCAGTGCTTTAGTAAACGGGGAGACCCAGTACTTC
clone size: .; D gene: .; V gene: TRBV13; J gene: TRBJ2-7; CDR3 protein: CASSFASDVEQYF; CDR3 DNA: TGTGCCAGCAGCTTTGCTTCAGATGTCGAGCAGTACTTC
clone size: .; D gene: .; V gene: TRBV7-9; J gene: TRBJ1-6; CDR3 protein: CASSFQRGPNSPLHF; CDR3 DNA: TGTGCCAGCAGCTTTCAGCGGGGTCCCAATTCACCCCTCCACTTT
clone size: .; D gene: TRBD2; V gene: TRBV11-2; J gene: TRBJ2-4; CDR3 protein: CASSLGFGLANIQYF; CDR3 DNA: TGTGCCAGCAGCTTAGGATTCGGACTAGCAAACATTCAGTACTTC
clone size: .; D gene: .; V gene: TRBV6-5; J gene: TRBJ2-1; CDR3 protein: CASSSAGHPSSYNEQFF; CDR3 DNA: TGTGCCAGCAGTTCAGCAGGACATCCCAGCTCCTACAATGAGCAGTTCTTC
clone size: once; D gene: .; V gene: TRBV4-2; J gene: TRBJ2-2; CDR3 protein: CASSQVFGGESTGELFF; CDR3 DNA: TGTGCCAGCAGCCAAGTGTTCGGGGGCGAGAGCACCGGGGAGCTGTTTTTT
clone size: .; D gene: .; V gene: TRBV12-3/TRBV12-4; J gene: TRBJ1-2; CDR3 protein: CASSLEQFYYGYTF; CDR3 DNA: TGTGCCAGCAGTTTGGAACAGTTCTACTATGGCTACACCTTC
clone size: .; D gene: TRBD1; V gene: TRBV4-1; J gene: TRBJ2-1; CDR3 protein: CASSPQPAGTGSQGEQFF; CDR3 DNA: TGCGCCAGCAGCCCCCAACCTGCCGGGACAGGGAGCCAGGGTGAGCAGTTCTTC
clone size: .; D gene: .; V gene: TRBV12-3/TRBV12-4; J gene: TRBJ2-3; CDR3 protein: CATGWGTVDAQYF; CDR3 DNA: TGTGCCACCGGTTGGGGGACGGTGGATGCGCAGTATTTC
clone size: few; D gene: .; V gene: TRBV15; J gene: TRBJ2-5; CDR3 protein: CATSRKGTETQYF; CDR3 DNA: TGTGCCACCAGCAGAAAGGGGACTGAGACCCAGTACTTC
clone size: .; D gene: TRBD1; V gene: TRBV7-2; J gene: TRBJ2-7; CDR3 protein: CASSLRGLRGGSYEQYF; CDR3 DNA: TGTGCCAGCAGTCTGAGGGGGCTCCGGGGCGGCTCCTACGAGCAGTACTTC
clone size: .; D gene: .; V gene: TRBV7-9; J gene: TRBJ2-4; CDR3 protein: CASSPQGTSGNIQYF; CDR3 DNA: TGTGCCAGCAGCCCACAGGGGACTTCGGGAAACATTCAGTACTTC
clone size: once; D gene: .; V gene: TRBV5-1; J gene: TRBJ2-5; CDR3 protein: CASSLVGARLATQYF; CDR3 DNA: TGCGCCAGCAGCTTGGTGGGCGCCCGTTTAGCGACCCAGTACTTC
clone size: few; D gene: .; V gene: TRBV7-9; J gene: TRBJ2-7; CDR3 protein: CASTPMGAYEQYF; CDR3 DNA: TGTGCCAGCACTCCTATGGGGGCCTACGAGCAGTACTTC
clone size: many; D gene: .; V gene: TRBV5-1; J gene: TRBJ2-5; CDR3 protein: CASSSQPLITRLTDTQYF; CDR3 DNA: TGCGCCAGCAGCTCCCAACCACTAATTACGAGACTAACTGATACCCAGTACTTC
clone size: .; D gene: TRBD2; V gene: TRBV14; J gene: TRBJ2-5; CDR3 protein: CASSPALAGEPRETQYF; CDR3 DNA: TGTGCCAGCAGCCCAGCGCTAGCGGGGGAACCTCGGGAGACCCAGTACTTC
clone size: .; D gene: .; V gene: TRBV29-1; J gene: TRBJ2-5; CDR3 protein: CSVAGVGIRGKETQYF; CDR3 DNA: TGCAGCGTTGCAGGGGTTGGCATCAGGGGAAAAGAGACCCAGTACTTC
clone size: few; D gene: TRBD1; V gene: TRBV20-1; J gene: TRBJ2-6; CDR3 protein: CSATGQAVSGANVLTF; CDR3 DNA: TGCAGTGCTACGGGACAGGCCGTCTCTGGGGCCAACGTCCTGACTTTC
clone size: .; D gene: TRBD1; V gene: TRBV7-8; J gene: TRBJ1-5; CDR3 protein: CASSWGGQGRWPQHF; CDR3 DNA: TGTGCCAGCAGCTGGGGGGGACAGGGGCGCTGGCCCCAGCATTTT
clone size: few; D gene: .; V gene: TRBV29-1; J gene: TRBJ2-6; CDR3 protein: CSVTFRANVLTF; CDR3 DNA: TGCAGCGTTACTTTTCGGGCCAACGTCCTGACTTTC
clone size: .; D gene: TRBD1; V gene: TRBV7-2; J gene: TRBJ2-4; CDR3 protein: CASSSSKGQGSKNVQYF; CDR3 DNA: TGTGCCAGCAGCTCCTCTAAGGGACAGGGTTCCAAAAACGTTCAGTACTTC
clone size: .; D gene: TRBD1; V gene: TRBV7-2; J gene: TRBJ2-5; CDR3 protein: CASSLFRPETGWQETQYF; CDR3 DNA: TGTGCCAGCAGCTTATTCCGCCCAGAGACAGGGTGGCAAGAGACCCAGTACTTC
clone size: .; D gene: .; V gene: TRBV12-3/TRBV12-4; J gene: TRBJ1-1; CDR3 protein: CASRLGRGNTEAFF; CDR3 DNA: TGTGCCAGCCGACTGGGGAGGGGGAATACTGAAGCTTTCTTT
clone size: few; D gene: TRBD1; V gene: TRBV6-5; J gene: TRBJ1-2; CDR3 protein: CASSLQGRYDYGYTF; CDR3 DNA: TGTGCCAGCAGTTTACAGGGGCGCTATGACTATGGCTACACCTTC
clone size: few; D gene: .; V gene: TRBV12-3/TRBV12-4; J gene: TRBJ2-3; CDR3 protein: CACTISDTQYF; CDR3 DNA: TGTGCCTGCACAATCTCGGATACGCAGTATTTT
clone size: .; D gene: .; V gene: TRBV4-1; J gene: TRBJ2-7; CDR3 protein: CASGERTAYEQYF; CDR3 DNA: TGCGCCAGCGGGGAAAGGACAGCCTACGAGCAGTACTTC
clone size: .; D gene: TRBD1; V gene: TRBV27; J gene: TRBJ2-3; CDR3 protein: CANSFQGAADTQYF; CDR3 DNA: TGTGCCAACAGTTTTCAGGGGGCGGCAGATACGCAGTATTTT
clone size: .; D gene: .; V gene: TRBV6-5; J gene: TRBJ2-7; CDR3 protein: CASSSNVISYEQYF; CDR3 DNA: TGTGCCAGCAGTTCCAATGTTATCTCCTACGAGCAGTACTTC
clone size: .; D gene: .; V gene: TRBV7-9; J gene: TRBJ1-2; CDR3 protein: CASSKWQGGYGYTF; CDR3 DNA: TGTGCCAGCAGCAAGTGGCAGGGTGGCTATGGCTACACCTTC
clone size: few; D gene: TRBD2; V gene: TRBV12-3/TRBV12-4; J gene: TRBJ2-1; CDR3 protein: CASSLAWRGDGEQFF; CDR3 DNA: TGTGCCAGCAGTTTAGCGTGGCGGGGGGACGGGGAGCAGTTCTTC
clone size: .; D gene: .; V gene: TRBV9; J gene: TRBJ2-3; CDR3 protein: CASSAQRVPTDTQYF; CDR3 DNA: TGTGCCAGCAGCGCACAGCGGGTCCCGACAGATACGCAGTATTTT
clone size: many; D gene: .; V gene: TRBV7-2; J gene: TRBJ2-5; CDR3 protein: CASSLDRVYQETQYF; CDR3 DNA: TGTGCCAGCAGCTTAGACAGGGTATACCAAGAGACCCAGTACTTC
clone size: once; D gene: .; V gene: TRBV2; J gene: TRBJ2-3; CDR3 protein: CASSEGPGTKQYF; CDR3 DNA: TGTGCCAGCAGTGAAGGACCCGGGACCAAGCAGTATTTT
clone size: few; D gene: .; V gene: TRBV7-3; J gene: TRBJ2-2; CDR3 protein: CASSLNAQGGNTGELFF; CDR3 DNA: TGTGCCAGCAGCTTAAATGCCCAGGGGGGTAACACCGGGGAGCTGTTTTTT
clone size: .; D gene: .; V gene: TRBV2; J gene: TRBJ1-5; CDR3 protein: CASSEMGLSNQPQHF; CDR3 DNA: TGTGCCAGCAGTGAAATGGGGCTTTCCAATCAGCCCCAGCATTTT